A single sample is the source of the 13 T cell receptor beta chains below, sequenced in a study of OX40 agonist ivuxolimab in advanced cancers. Profiling relied on immunoSEQ multiplex PCR, and the TCRdb table lists in-frame clones only, not all of them. The table has roughly 42,000 clones, roughly nine tenths seen once; the top ten hold about 13%. The input for sequencing was CD4+ or CD8+ T cells sorted from blood, taken in a trial of the OX40 agonist ivuxolimab. The receptors shown here come from an adult with an advanced solid tumor such as melanoma, head and neck, liver or kidney cancer.

V and J are TRBV7-9 and TRBJ2-7, with D unclear. The CDR3 is 14 amino acids. Germline V gene lookup returns CDR1 SEHNR and CDR2 FQNEAQ (reference sequence). V dropped 1 base and J dropped 0 bases, with 7 bases sitting between them. CDR3 residues: CASSLDPSSYEQYF. The DNA for the CDR3 is TGTGCCAGCAGCTTAGACCCCAGCTCCTACGAGCAGTACTTC.

This rearrangement joins TRBV7-6 to TRBJ2-7; 10 bases map to TRBD1. Trimming at V came to 1 base and at J to 3 bases, leaving 9 bases not matched to a gene. Per the germline V gene, CDR1 is SGHVS and CDR2 is FNYEAQ. The CDR3 runs 17 residues. CDR3 sequence: CASSLGVVGTGDYEQYF. The CDR3 DNA is TGTGCCAGCAGCTTAGGGGTGGTCGGGACAGGGGACTACGAGCAGTACTTC.

This clone showed up just once. This chain connects TRBV11-2 to TRBJ1-2; no definite D call. Looked up from germline, CDR1 is SGHAT and CDR2 is FQNNGV. This CDR3 contains 12 residues. V lost 1 base, J lost 10 bases, and 10 bases lay in between. The CDR3 bases are TGTGCCAGCAGCTTAGGGCGGCAGTTCTACACCTTC. As protein: CASSLGRQFYTF.

This sequence joins TRBV29-1 and TRBJ2-7; maybe TRBD1 (5 bases). There are 15 residues in the CDR3. Trimming took 0 bases from V and 3 from J, leaving 15 bases between them. Looked up from germline, CDR1 is SQVTM and CDR2 is ANQGSEA. The CDR3 DNA is TGCAGCGTTGAAGATGGGGCGGCCGGAATCTACGAGCAGTACTTC. Encoded protein: CSVEDGAAGIYEQYF.

The genes are TRBV10-1 and TRBJ1-3, with D maybe TRBD1 (5 bases). V was shortened by 2 bases and J by 2 bases, with 10 bases between the two germline ends. The CDR3 has 15 amino acids. Germline V gene data show CDR1 as WNHNN and CDR2 as SYGVQD (reference sequence). CDR3 coding DNA: TGCGCCAGCAGTGAGAAGGGGACGCCTGGAAACACCATATATTTT. This encodes CASSEKGTPGNTIYF.

The chain employs TRBV6-5 and TRBJ2-1; D is unresolved. The CDR3 runs 16 residues. The V gene lost 2 bases and the J gene lost 0 bases, with 11 bases spanning the gap. Per germline, CDR1 MNHEY and CDR2 SVGAGI. For the CDR3, the DNA is TGTGCCAGCAGTTACGGGGTGGGTAACTCCTACAATGAGCAGTTCTTC. Translating gives CASSYGVGNSYNEQFF.

The chain recombines TRBV4-3 with TRBJ1-3; D gene ambiguous. The germline V gene encodes CDR1 LGHNA and CDR2 YSLEER. The V end lost 0 bases, the J end lost 0 bases, and 9 bases lay between the germline ends. This CDR3 is built from 16 residues. DNA of the CDR3: TGCGCCAGCAGCCAAGAGCGCGGTAGCTCTGGAAACACCATATATTTT. Its protein is CASSQERGSSGNTIYF.

V and J are TRBV7-3 and TRBJ1-1; D might be TRBD1 (5 bases). The CDR3 extends over 13 amino acids. V lost 5 bases to trimming and J lost 1 base, with 8 bases between them. The germline gives CDR1 SGHTA, CDR2 FQGTGA. CDR3 sequence reads: CASSLDRNTEAFF. The CDR3 DNA reads as TGTGCCAGCAGCCTCGACAGGAACACTGAAGCTTTCTTT.

This chain connects TRBV11-2 to TRBJ2-1; 8 bases are a match to TRBD1. Germline V gives CDR1 SGHAT, CDR2 FQNNGV. The ends lost 4 bases at V and 4 bases at J; junction bases unmatched: 9. The CDR3 consists of 16 residues. DNA of the CDR3: TGTGCCAGCAGCTCGACCACAGGGGGTCCATACAATGAGCAGTTCTTC. Translating it yields CASSSTTGGPYNEQFF. Full variable domain (rest looked up from reference TRBV11-2 and TRBJ2-1): EAGVAQSPRYKIIEKRQSVAFWCNPISGHATLYWYQQILGQGPKLLIQFQNNGVVDDSQLPKDRFSAERLKGVDSTLKIQPAKLEDSAVYLCASSSTTGGPYNEQFFGPGTRLTVL.

The chain links TRBV6-1 to TRBJ2-7; 7 nucleotides align to TRBD1. The V segment lost 7 bases and the J segment 3 bases; nucleotides outside the gene matches: 9. This CDR3 contains 14 residues. CDR1 MNHNS and CDR2 SASEGT come from the germline V gene. The CDR3 loop is CASNPTGEVYEQYF. Written as DNA, the CDR3 is TGTGCCAGCAACCCCACAGGGGAAGTCTACGAGCAGTACTTC.

The rearrangement uses TRBV7-9 and TRBJ1-1; D is ambiguous. The germline V gene has CDR1 SEHNR and CDR2 FQNEAQ (reference sequence). V gave up 6 bases and J gave up 5 bases, with 13 bases separating them. The CDR3 is 13 residues long. The CDR3 region has the DNA TGTGCCAGCAGTCCCAACGGGCAGACTGAAGCTTTCTTT. Protein sequence: CASSPNGQTEAFF.

This chain's CDR3 is CASSTSGLINTGELFF. CDR3 nucleotides: TGCGCCAGCAGCACCTCGGGACTCATAAACACCGGGGAGCTGTTTTTT. The chain recombines TRBV4-1 with TRBJ2-2; possibly TRBD2 for D (6 bases). This CDR3 is 16 amino acids long. The ends were cut back, 5 bases at V and 2 bases at J, with 15 bases in the middle. The germline V gene has CDR1 MGHRA and CDR2 YSYEKL.

The table lists this clone with a count of one. This rearrangement joins TRBV28 to TRBJ1-4; 11 bases line up with TRBD1. The CDR3 loop spans 19 amino acids. Germline V gene data show CDR1 as MDHEN and CDR2 as SYDVKM. V was pared by 5 bases and J by 7 bases, with 18 bases of the junction left unmatched. The CDR3 nucleotides are TGTGCCAGCAGTCTGCGCCGGGGACAGGGGGTTCTCAGGGGTGAAAAACTGTTTTTT. Encoded protein: CASSLRRGQGVLRGEKLFF.